A single sample is the source of the 10 T cell receptor beta chains below, sequenced in a study of T cells after yellow fever vaccination. One entry per CDR3 protein, called by TCRdb with MiXCR from the 5' RACE reads. The sample includes hundreds of thousands of distinct CDR3 sequences, roughly 13% seen only once; the top ten take more than 12%. The sample was PBMCs, taken on the day of the yellow fever booster vaccination. The receptor source for this set is a young man who received the YFV17D yellow fever vaccine.

This clonotype was counted only a few times. The chain employs TRBV7-2 and TRBJ2-7, with TRBD2 as a possible D gene (5 bases). This CDR3 contains 12 residues. Trimming shortened V by 5 bases and J by 9 bases, and 14 bases separated the two germline ends. Germline CDR1 is SGHTA and CDR2 is FQGNSA. In nucleotides, the CDR3 is TGTGCCAGCAGCGCAAACCGGGGAGTGCAGTACTTC. Protein sequence: CASSANRGVQYF.

V usage is TRBV5-4 and J usage is TRBJ2-5; 10 bases map to TRBD2. Germline CDR1 is SGHNT and CDR2 is YYREEE (reference sequence). This CDR3 has 15 residues. Trimming cost V 5 bases and J 5 bases; bases outside gene matches: 9. CDR3 amino acids: CASRETAGGGETQYF. CDR3 coding DNA: TGTGCCAGCAGGGAGACAGCGGGAGGGGGTGAGACCCAGTACTTC.

The rearrangement links TRBV28 to TRBJ1-1; D uncertain. The CDR3 is 13 amino acids. The V end was cut by 5 bases, the J end by 8 bases, with 15 bases between. Germline assignment: CDR1 MDHEN and CDR2 SYDVKM. The CDR3 DNA follows: TGTGCCAGCAGTCGGACCCCATCGGGGGAAGCTTTCTTT. Translating gives CASSRTPSGEAFF.

The V gene is TRBV25-1, the J gene TRBJ2-1; D is unresolved. The CDR3 length is 19 residues. The germline CDR1 and CDR2 sequences are MGHDK and SYGVNS. V was shortened by 3 bases and J by 5 bases, with 26 bases between the two germline ends. The chain's CDR3 is CASSDTPPGPPTPHNEQFF. The CDR3 DNA reads as TGTGCCAGCAGTGACACCCCCCCCGGGCCCCCCACCCCTCACAATGAGCAGTTCTTC.

This clonotype has just a few counts. The chain has TRBV20-1 and TRBJ2-7, with 7 nucleotides matching TRBD2. This CDR3 region has 14 residues. The ends lost 3 bases at V and 0 bases at J; junction bases unmatched: 5. Germline lookup yields CDR1 DFQATT and CDR2 SNEGSKA (reference sequence). The CDR3 is CSASRSGVSYEQYF. The CDR3 DNA is TGCAGTGCTAGTAGGAGCGGGGTCTCCTACGAGCAGTACTTC.

The CDR3 DNA reads TGTGCCAGCAGTGATCAGGGCACCACCTACGAGCAGTACTTC. It specifies CASSDQGTTYEQYF. V and J are TRBV2 and TRBJ2-7; the D gene is possibly TRBD1 (5 bases). CDR3 size: 14 residues. V lost 3 bases, J lost 2 bases, and 11 bases lay in between. Germline CDR1 is SNHLY and CDR2 is FYNNEI.

The chain joins TRBV6-5 to TRBJ2-1; 10 positions agree with TRBD2. The CDR3 consists of 19 residues. J gave up 0 bases and V 2 bases, and 10 bases lay outside the gene matches. The germline CDR1 and CDR2 sequences are MNHEY and SVGAGI. The CDR3 DNA is TGTGCCAGCAGTTACATAGCTGGGACTAGCGTTCCCTCCTACAATGAGCAGTTCTTC. This translates into CASSYIAGTSVPSYNEQFF.

In its sample, this clonotype was seen a few times. The V gene is TRBV5-1, the J gene TRBJ1-4; D remains ambiguous. This CDR3 spans 16 amino acids. Trimming removed 4 bases at V and 6 bases at J, with 19 bases between. Germline CDR1 reads SGHRS; CDR2 reads YFSETQ. The CDR3 region is CASSPLGRSGDEKLFF. The DNA for the CDR3 is TGCGCCAGCAGCCCACTCGGACGCAGTGGAGATGAAAAACTGTTTTTT.

Only a few counts were recorded for this clonotype. The chain is built from TRBV5-6 and TRBJ1-4; D is perhaps TRBD1 (5 bases). The CDR3 is 15 residues long. V lost 0 bases and J 7 bases, leaving 13 bases between the germline ends. Germline CDR1 and CDR2: SGHDT and YYEEEE. The chain's CDR3 is CASSLVSAGSEKLFF. The CDR3 bases are TGTGCCAGCAGCTTGGTGTCCGCAGGGAGTGAAAAACTGTTTTTT.

The V gene is TRBV4-3, the J gene TRBJ2-5, with D possibly being TRBD1 or TRBD2 (6 bases each). The germline gives CDR1 LGHNA, CDR2 YSLEER. This CDR3 is built from 15 residues. V lost 0 bases to trimming and J lost 5 bases, with 13 bases between them. The CDR3 here is CASSQDRGGRETQYF. The CDR3 DNA is TGCGCCAGCAGCCAAGATAGAGGGGGGCGGGAGACCCAGTACTTC.